This T cell receptor beta chain was sequenced for a study of T cell changes during pregnancy in multiple sclerosis. Trimming pared 0 bases from V and 7 bases from J, leaving 14 bases between. CDR1 is SGHDT and CDR2 is YYEEEE in the germline V gene. This CDR3 region has 15 residues. The repertoire was sequenced with immunoSEQ multiplex PCR; TCRdb's copy has only in-frame clones and lacks some. Here the sample spans around 63,000 clones, around nine tenths being singletons. The receptor's source is a female donor in good health, enrolled as a control in a pregnancy study. The rearrangement uses TRBV5-6 and TRBJ1-5; no clear D gene. Sequenced here: peripheral blood, sampled in the third trimester of pregnancy. CDR3 in DNA: TGTGCCAGCAGCTTGGGTCGGATCAGAGGACAGCCCCAGCATTTT. It specifies CASSLGRIRGQPQHF.